This T cell receptor (beta chain) derives from a study of shared clonotypes between healthy human individuals. Study-level findings and limits: Across several donors, naive CD4 shared around 5.3%, naive CD8 under 4%, memory CD4 roughly 2.5%, memory CD8 0.35% to 0.5%.

This table comes from immunoSEQ multiplex PCR, and its TCRdb copy is limited to in-frame clones, with some not included. The table lists roughly 660,000 clones, roughly 87% of them singletons, with 34% in the top ten. With respect to this clone: Its antigen remains unidentified.

Trimming took 6 bases from V and 1 from J, leaving 11 bases between them. The CDR3 has 13 amino acids. Germline CDR1 SQVTM, CDR2 ANQGSEA. Among the donors, all were Caucasian adults who lived in Nashville, Tennessee. CD8 memory pooled CD45RO+ cells and CCR7-negative CD45RA+ TemRA cells. The sequence derives from a man younger than 35 in good health. Some clones in this sample may be carry-over from other donors' samples. The sequencing sample was made of memory CD8+ T cells from PBMCs. Subset meaning: CD45RO+ cells pooled with CCR7-negative TemRA cells. The chain uses TRBV29-1 and TRBJ2-3; either TRBD1 or TRBD2 may fit D (5 bases each). The DNA for the CDR3 is TGCAGCGTCCGGGACCCGCGCACAGATACGCAGTATTTT. It yields the protein CSVRDPRTDTQYF.